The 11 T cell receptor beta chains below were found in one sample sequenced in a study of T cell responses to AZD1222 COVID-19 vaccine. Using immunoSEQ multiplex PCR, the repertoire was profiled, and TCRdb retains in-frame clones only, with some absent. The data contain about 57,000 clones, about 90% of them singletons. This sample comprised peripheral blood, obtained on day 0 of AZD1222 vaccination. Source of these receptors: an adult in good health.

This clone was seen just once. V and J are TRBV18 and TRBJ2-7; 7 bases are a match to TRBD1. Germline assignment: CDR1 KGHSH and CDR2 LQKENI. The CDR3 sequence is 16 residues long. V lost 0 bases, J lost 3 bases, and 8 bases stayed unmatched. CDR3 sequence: CASSPPGTVDIYEQYF. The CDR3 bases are TGTGCCAGCTCACCACCCGGGACAGTCGACATCTACGAGCAGTACTTC.

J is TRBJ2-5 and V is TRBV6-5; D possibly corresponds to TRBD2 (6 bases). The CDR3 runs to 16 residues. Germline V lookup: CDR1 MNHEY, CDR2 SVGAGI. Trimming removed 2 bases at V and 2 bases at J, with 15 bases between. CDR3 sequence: CASSYETLGGQETQYF. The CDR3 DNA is TGTGCCAGCAGTTACGAAACCCTTGGGGGGCAAGAGACCCAGTACTTC.

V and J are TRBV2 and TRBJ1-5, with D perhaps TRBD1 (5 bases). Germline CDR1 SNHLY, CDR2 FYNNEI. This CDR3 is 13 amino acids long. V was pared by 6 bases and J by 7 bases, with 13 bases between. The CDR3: CASRFGDVQPQHF. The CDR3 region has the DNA TGTGCCAGCAGATTTGGGGACGTACAGCCCCAGCATTTT. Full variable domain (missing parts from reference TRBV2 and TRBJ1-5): EPEVTQTPSHQVTQMGQEVILRCVPISNHLYFYWYRQILGQKVEFLVSFYNNEISEKSEIFDDQFSVERPDGSNFTLKIRSTKLEDSAMYFCASRFGDVQPQHFGDGTRLSIL.

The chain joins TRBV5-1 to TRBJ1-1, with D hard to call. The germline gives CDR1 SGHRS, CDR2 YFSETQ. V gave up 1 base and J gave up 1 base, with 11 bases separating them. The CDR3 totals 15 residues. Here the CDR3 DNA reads TGCGCCAGCAGCTTGTACCCGATTTCGAACACTGAAGCTTTCTTT. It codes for CASSLYPISNTEAFF.

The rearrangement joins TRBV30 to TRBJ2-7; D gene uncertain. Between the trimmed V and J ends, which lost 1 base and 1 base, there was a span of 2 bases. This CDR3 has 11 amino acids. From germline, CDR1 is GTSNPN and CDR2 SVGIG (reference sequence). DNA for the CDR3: TGTGCCTGGAGTGGGTCCTACGAGCAGTACTTC. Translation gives CAWSGSYEQYF. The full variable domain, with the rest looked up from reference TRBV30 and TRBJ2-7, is SQTIHQWPATLVQPVGSPLSLECTVEGTSNPNLYWYRQAAGRGLQLLFYSVGIGQISSEVPQNLSASRPQDRQFILSSKKLLLSDSGFYLCAWSGSYEQYFGPGTRLTVT.

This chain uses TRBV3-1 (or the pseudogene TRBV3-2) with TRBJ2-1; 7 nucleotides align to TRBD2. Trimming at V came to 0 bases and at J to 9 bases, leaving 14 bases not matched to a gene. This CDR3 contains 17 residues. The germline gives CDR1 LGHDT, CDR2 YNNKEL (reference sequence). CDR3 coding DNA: TGTGCCAGCAGCCAAGAGAGTTGGCTGCGGGAGCGGGTTGAGCAGTTCTTC. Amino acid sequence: CASSQESWLRERVEQFF.

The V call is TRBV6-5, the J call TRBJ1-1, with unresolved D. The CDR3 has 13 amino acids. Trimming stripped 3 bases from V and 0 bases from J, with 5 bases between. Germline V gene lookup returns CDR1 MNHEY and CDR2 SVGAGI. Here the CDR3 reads CASSYNVNTEAFF. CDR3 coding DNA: TGTGCCAGCAGTTATAATGTGAACACTGAAGCTTTCTTT.

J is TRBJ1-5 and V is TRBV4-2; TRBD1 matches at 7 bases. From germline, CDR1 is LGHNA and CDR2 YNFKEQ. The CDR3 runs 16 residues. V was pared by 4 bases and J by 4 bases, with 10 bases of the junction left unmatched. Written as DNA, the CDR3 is TGTGCCAGCAGCCGTCGAGGGGGCGGAGAAAATCAGCCCCAGCATTTT. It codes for CASSRRGGGENQPQHF.

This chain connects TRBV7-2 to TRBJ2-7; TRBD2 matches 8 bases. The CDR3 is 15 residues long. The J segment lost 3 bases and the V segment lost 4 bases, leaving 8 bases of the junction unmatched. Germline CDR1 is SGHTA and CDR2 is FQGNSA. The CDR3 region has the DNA TGTGCCAGCAGCTCCACGGGAGGGCCCCGCTACGAGCAGTACTTC. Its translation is CASSSTGGPRYEQYF.

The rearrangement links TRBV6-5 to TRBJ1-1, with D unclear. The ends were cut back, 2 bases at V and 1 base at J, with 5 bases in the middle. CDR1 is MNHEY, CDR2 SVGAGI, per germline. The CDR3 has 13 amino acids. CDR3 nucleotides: TGTGCCAGCAGTTACGTGGCGAACACTGAAGCTTTCTTT. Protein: CASSYVANTEAFF.

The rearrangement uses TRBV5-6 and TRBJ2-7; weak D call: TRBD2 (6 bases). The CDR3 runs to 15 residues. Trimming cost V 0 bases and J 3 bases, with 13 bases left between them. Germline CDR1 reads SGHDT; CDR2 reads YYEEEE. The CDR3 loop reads CASSLVGDLGYEQYF. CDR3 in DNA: TGTGCCAGCAGCTTGGTCGGGGACTTGGGCTACGAGCAGTACTTC. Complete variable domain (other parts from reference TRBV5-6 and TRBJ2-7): DAGVTQSPTHLIKTRGQQVTLRCSPKSGHDTVSWYQQALGQGPQFIFQYYEEEERQRGNFPDRFSGHQFPNYSSELNVNALLLGDSALYLCASSLVGDLGYEQYFGPGTRLTVT.